This T cell receptor (beta chain) originates from a study of Tregs in tolerant kidney transplant recipients (dated by TCRdb to the late 2010s). About the full investigation: For bulk CFSE mixed lymphocyte reactions, CFSE-labeled recipient PBMCs were cocultured for six to seven days with irradiated donor PBMCs, after which the cells were stained for CD3/CD4/CD8 and FACS-sorted. TCRbeta sequencing was used in the study to identify donor-specific regulatory T cells before combined kidney and bone marrow transplantation, and the identified cells were then tracked after transplant. TCRbeta repertoire sequencing was used in a few healthy controls to compare several methods for expanding Tregs specific for an allogeneic donor.

General study outcomes and caveats: The most biologically relevant and donor-specific TCRbeta repertoire appeared to be identified by expanding Tregs with activated donor B cells. Because the study included only a small number of patients, the results must be confirmed in larger populations and under other immunosuppression protocols. Biological reproducibility was not directly addressed, though technical replication error appeared minimal.

V is pared back by 6 bases and J by 7 bases, with 15 bases lying between the germline termini. According to the germline V gene (reference sequence), CDR1 reads MNHNY and CDR2 reads SVGAGI. The CDR3 runs 13 amino acids, cysteine and phenylalanine included. Only the CDR3 portion is preserved as DNA: 39 bases, with reading frame beginning at the first base. Healthy control blood came either as purchased buffy coats or from healthy volunteers. Healthy control blood was processed by Ficoll density gradient to PBMCs and cryopreserved; patient PBMCs were collected before and after transplant. Notes on this clone: This clone's antigen is unknown. Base quality data are lacking; no much larger clone is found one base away.

For TCRbeta CDR3 sequencing, genomic DNA from the sorted cells was extracted using the QIAGEN DNeasy Blood and Tissue Kit. High-throughput TCRbeta CDR3 sequencing was carried out commercially through immunoSEQ, with PCR amplification with bias correction and internal controls included. Per the original workflow: Unique productive TCRbeta sequences were defined by CDR3 nucleotide sequence where primers matched, otherwise by CDR3 amino acid sequence with Vbeta and Jbeta genes. Donor-reactive sequences were defined as at least 5-fold expanded in CFSE-low cells versus unstimulated cells, with frequency of at least 0.01% in CFSE-low cells. Repertoire divergence was quantified by Jensen-Shannon divergence using the top 100 TCRbeta sequences ranked by frequency. For samples with multiple sequencing runs, sorting error was corrected separately for each run before the runs were pooled. What TCRdb holds here is the immuneACCESS table cut down to in-frame rearrangements. Part of the clones is not present; checked against another copy, under half of the missing clones reflect an unresolved V gene, and the others are unexplained. V, J and clone size derive from that table, while D and trimming were established from the DNA sequence. The sample yields 8,000 to 9,500 clones; roughly half were counted once. The top ten constitute over 5% of the sample.

The sequence joins TRBV6-6 to TRBJ1-2; tentative D gene TRBD1, with 6 bases matching. The receptor was derived from a human donor in good health. Material: CD4+ T cells from blood cultured with allogeneic cells. The CDR3: CASSRGIGFGYTF. The base sequence is TGTGCCAGCAGCAGGGGTATCGGGTTTGGCTACACCTTC.